This T cell receptor beta chain was sequenced for a study of T cell repertoires in cytomegalovirus infection. Study-level information: The public TCR beta signatures pointed to both CMV infection and matching HLA type.

This clonotype has more than one count but fewer than ten. Its specificity is unknown. The germline V gene encodes CDR1 LGHNA and CDR2 YSLEER. The CDR3 extends over 15 amino acids. V lost 0 bases, J lost 5 bases, and 13 bases lay in between. In TCRdb, the reads were re-called with MiXCR into one record per CDR3 protein. The data contain around 430,000 distinct CDR3 sequences, approximately 46% of them singletons. Sequencing used cultured PBMCs, obtained from culture after CMV antigen stimulation. This chain joins TRBV4-3 and TRBJ1-1; D is perhaps TRBD1 (6 bases). The sequence was obtained from a human donor in good health (CMV status not recorded). Some clones in this sample may be carry-over from other donors' samples. The CDR3 protein is CASSQDGGLRTEAFF. CDR3 sequence (DNA): TGCGCCAGCAGCCAAGATGGGGGGCTCAGAACTGAAGCTTTCTTT.